This passage covers 15 T cell receptor beta chains from one sample sequenced in a study of T cell repertoires in cytomegalovirus infection. TCRdb fed the reads into MiXCR, producing one record per CDR3 protein. Here the sample spans some 680,000 distinct CDR3 sequences, roughly a third being singletons. Material for sequencing was PBMCs. These receptors originate from a human donor in good health (CMV status not recorded). Some clones in this sample may be carry-over from other donors' samples.

This clonotype was seen more than once but under ten times. Mismatch with germline at one junction end may stem from a read error. The gene calls are TRBV30 and TRBJ1-2; D might be TRBD1 (6 bases). CDR3 length: 11 residues. Germline V gene lookup returns CDR1 GTSNPN and CDR2 SVGIG (reference sequence). CDR3 sequence: CAWRGGPRSNF. The DNA for the CDR3 is TGTGCCTGGAGGGGGGGGCCCCGGAGTAACTTC.

The chain has TRBV29-1 and TRBJ2-1; TRBD2 agrees at 10 bases. The V gene's germline CDR1 is SQVTM and CDR2 ANQGSEA. V shed 7 bases, J shed 2 bases, and the junction held 5 bases outside the gene matches. The CDR3 is 14 amino acids. In nucleotides, the CDR3 is TGCAGCGCCACCAGCGGGGGGGCCTACAATGAGCAGTTCTTC. It encodes CSATSGGAYNEQFF.

The chain recombines TRBV7-3 with TRBJ2-2; maybe TRBD2 (5 bases). The CDR3 is 15 amino acids. The V and J ends lost 5 bases and 1 base respectively, with 11 bases between them. CDR1 is SGHTA and CDR2 is FQGTGA in the germline V gene. The CDR3 region is CASSPMAGNTGELFF. CDR3 bases: TGTGCCAGCAGCCCCATGGCGGGGAACACCGGGGAGCTGTTTTTT.

This clonotype was found many times. This chain joins TRBV7-2 and TRBJ1-5; D is possibly TRBD1 (5 bases). With 5 bases removed from V and 11 bases from J, the gap between germline ends came to 19 bases. CDR3 length equals 14 residues. Per the germline V gene, CDR1 is SGHTA and CDR2 is FQGNSA. CDR3: CASSLGTALTTQHF. DNA of the CDR3: TGTGCCAGCAGCCTAGGGACCGCGCTCACGACCCAGCATTTT. The whole variable domain, remainder taken from reference TRBV7-2 and TRBJ1-5, is GAGVSQSPSNKVTEKGKDVELRCDPISGHTALYWYRQSLGQGLEFLIYFQGNSAPDKSGLPSDRFSAERTGGSVSTLTIQRTQQEDSAVYLCASSLGTALTTQHFGDGTRLSIL.

The rearrangement links TRBV12-3 or TRBV12-4 to TRBJ2-1, with D perhaps matching TRBD1 (5 bases). The CDR3 is 14 residues long. V was trimmed by 2 bases and J by 9 bases, leaving 14 bases between them. This CDR3 is CASSLSQGFGEQFF. The CDR3 DNA reads as TGTGCCAGCAGTTTATCCCAGGGCTTCGGTGAGCAGTTCTTC.

This clonotype was seen a handful of times. The chain combines TRBV6-1 with TRBJ1-5, with 10 bases fitting TRBD1. The CDR3 loop spans 16 amino acids. The ends lost 6 bases at V and 2 bases at J; junction bases unmatched: 7. The germline CDR1 and CDR2 sequences are MNHNS and SASEGT. The DNA of the CDR3 is TGTGCCAGCAGCCGTACCGGGACAGGGGGCAATCAGCCCCAGCATTTT. This gives the protein CASSRTGTGGNQPQHF.

As concerns this clonotype: This may be a read error, as it is one base from a much larger clone. V usage is TRBV24-1 and J usage is TRBJ2-6, with TRBD2 identical over 7 bases. There are 20 residues in the CDR3. From germline, CDR1 is KGHDR and CDR2 SFDVKD. The CDR3 nucleotides read TGTGCCACCAGTGATTCCCGGGGGGATTTTATGTCCTCTGGGGCCAACGGCCTGACTTTC. Translation gives CATSDSRGDFMSSGANGLTF.

The chain joins TRBV20-1 to TRBJ2-1, with 11 positions matching TRBD2. The CDR3 consists of 17 residues. V was pared by 1 base and J by 3 bases, with 8 bases of the junction left unmatched. Germline assignment: CDR1 DFQATT and CDR2 SNEGSKA (reference sequence). The CDR3 region is CSARALRLAGLYNEQFF. The DNA for the CDR3 is TGCAGTGCTAGAGCCCTAAGACTAGCGGGACTCTACAATGAGCAGTTCTTC.

A single count supports this clonotype. The chain carries TRBV19 and TRBJ2-1; D is uncertain. Trimming cost V 3 bases and J 14 bases, with 20 bases left between them. The CDR3 totals 14 residues. Germline V gene sequence: CDR1 LNHDA, CDR2 SQIVND (reference sequence). In DNA form, the CDR3 reads TGTGCCAGTAGTATTGCCCCCGGTCCCGAGGAGAAGTTCTTC. Translation gives CASSIAPGPEEKFF. The variable domain in full, completed from reference TRBV19 and TRBJ2-1, reads DGGITQSPKYLFRKEGQNVTLSCEQNLNHDAMYWYRQDPGQGLRLIYYSQIVNDFQKGDIAEGYSVSREKKESFPLTVTSAQKNPTAFYLCASSIAPGPEEKFFGPGTRLTVL.

The chain employs TRBV5-1 and TRBJ2-7, with D possibly matching TRBD1 (6 bases). The CDR3 spans 17 residues. Germline CDR1 is SGHRS and CDR2 is YFSETQ. V was cut by 1 base and J by 1 base, with 18 bases left in between. The chain's CDR3 is CASSLYPPGVSSYEQYF. The CDR3 DNA follows: TGCGCCAGCAGCTTGTATCCTCCAGGGGTGTCTTCCTACGAGCAGTACTTC.

This clonotype was counted only a few times. V is TRBV5-1 and J is TRBJ1-6; D possibly corresponds to TRBD1 (5 bases). There are 17 residues in the CDR3. V was trimmed by 3 bases and J by 4 bases, leaving 17 bases between them. The germline gives CDR1 SGHRS, CDR2 YFSETQ. The CDR3 protein is CASSWGTPGEYNSPLHF. The CDR3 nucleotides read TGCGCCAGCAGCTGGGGAACACCGGGGGAATATAATTCACCCCTCCACTTT.

This clonotype occurred a few times. The CDR3 loop reads CASSFPDGSNEQYF. DNA of the CDR3: TGTGCCAGCAGCTTCCCAGACGGGAGCAACGAGCAGTACTTC. The J gene is TRBJ2-7, the V gene TRBV5-4; a weak D match, TRBD2 (6 bases). The CDR3 has 14 amino acids. Germline CDR1 is SGHNT and CDR2 is YYREEE (reference sequence). Trimming shortened V by 2 bases and J by 5 bases, and 14 bases separated the two germline ends. Supplemented by reference TRBV5-4 and TRBJ2-7, the full variable domain reads ETGVTQSPTHLIKTRGQQVTLRCSSQSGHNTVSWYQQALGQGPQFIFQYYREEENGRGNFPPRFSGLQFPNYSSELNVNALELDDSALYLCASSFPDGSNEQYFGPGTRLTVT.

As concerns this clonotype: A junction end diverges from the germline sequence, so it may reflect a read error. This chain connects TRBV30 to TRBJ1-2; 8 bases fit TRBD1. The length of the CDR3 is 15 residues. From germline, CDR1 is GTSNPN and CDR2 SVGIG (reference sequence). CDR3 in amino acids: CAWSDGGHRGTRRGF. The DNA of the CDR3 is TGTGCCTGGAGTGACGGTGGGCACAGGGGGACGAGGCGAGGATTC.

This clonotype has a handful of counts. The CDR3 here is CASSRGRGFLELFF. The CDR3, as DNA: TGTGCCAGCAGTAGGGGCAGGGGGTTCTTGGAGCTGTTTTTT. The V gene is TRBV27, the J gene TRBJ2-2; 7 positions agree with TRBD1. The junction had 10 bases not matched to a gene; V was cut back by 5 bases and J by 10 bases. Per germline, CDR1 MNHEY and CDR2 SMNVEV (reference sequence). The CDR3 covers 14 residues.

The chain has TRBV28 and TRBJ1-2, with 7 nucleotides matching TRBD1. The CDR3 is 15 residues long. Germline CDR1 and CDR2: MDHEN and SYDVKM. V lost 5 bases to trimming and J lost 4 bases; unmatched junction nucleotides: 10. The CDR3 DNA sequence: TGTGCCAGCAGTCCACCCCAGGGGGTCGGCTATGGCTACACCTTC. It is translated as CASSPPQGVGYGYTF.